This T cell receptor beta chain is drawn from a study of identical twins. TCRdb reprocessed the 5' RACE reads via MiXCR and lists one record per CDR3 protein. The sample carries a few hundred thousand distinct CDR3 sequences, 13% to 15% recorded once. Study-wide results and caveats: Insertion counts were lower in abundant cord blood beta clonotypes, a trend that memory repertoires did not show. Some out-of-frame alpha sequences were shared by twins, and these showed excess low generation probability. These conclusions were based on statistical analysis (cross-sectional, not following the same donors).

Losses at the gene ends were 4 bases for V and 3 bases for J; bases not matched to a gene: 4. This CDR3 has 15 residues. From germline, CDR1 is SEHNR and CDR2 FQNEAQ (reference sequence). To note about this clonotype: What it binds is unknown.

The sample was also linked to a second study, of yellow fever vaccine responses in identical twins.

The rearrangement links TRBV7-9 to TRBJ2-7, with TRBD2 matching over 12 bases. The sample was CD4+ T cells sorted from blood. This clonotype was obtained from a woman younger than 30 in good health. CDR3 coding DNA: TGTGCCAGCAGCTCGACTAGCGGGAGCCTCTACGAGCAGTACTTC. This sequence encodes CASSSTSGSLYEQYF.